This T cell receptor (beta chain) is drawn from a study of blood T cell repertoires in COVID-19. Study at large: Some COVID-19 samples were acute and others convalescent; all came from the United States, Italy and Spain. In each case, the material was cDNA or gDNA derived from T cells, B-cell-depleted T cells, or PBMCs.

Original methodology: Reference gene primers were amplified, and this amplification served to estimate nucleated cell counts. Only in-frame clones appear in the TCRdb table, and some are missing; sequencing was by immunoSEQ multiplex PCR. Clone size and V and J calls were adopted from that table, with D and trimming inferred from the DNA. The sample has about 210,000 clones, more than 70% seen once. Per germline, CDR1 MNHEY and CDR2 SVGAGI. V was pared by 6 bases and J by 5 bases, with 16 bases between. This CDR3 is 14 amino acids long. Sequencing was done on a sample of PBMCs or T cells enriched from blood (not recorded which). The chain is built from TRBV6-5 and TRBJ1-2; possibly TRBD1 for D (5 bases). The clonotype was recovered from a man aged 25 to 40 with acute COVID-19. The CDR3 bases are TGTGCCAGCAGAGTGGGGCCGGATGGTTATGGCTACACCTTC. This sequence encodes CASRVGPDGYGYTF.